The rows below give T cell receptor beta chains drawn from one sample of a study of cytomegalovirus exposure and HLA in healthy donors. Measured with immunoSEQ multiplex PCR; TCRdb has only the in-frame clones, and not every one. The table has some 100,000 clones, more than 75% seen once; the top ten hold over 3.5%. The specimen sequenced was PBMCs. These TCRs come from a woman between 50 and 59 years old in good health and CMV-seropositive. The CDR3 runs from the conserved cysteine through the conserved F or W. Fields, in order: CDR3 length, V gene, clone size, D gene, J gene, CDR3 DNA, CDR3 protein. The D gene is left open where the match is weak. Not all rows give a size; the values are once, few, many and, for expanded clones, a class.

13	TRBV5-4	-	-	TRBJ2-3	TGTGCCAGCAGCTCACCGACAGATTATACGCAGTATTTT	CASSSPTDYTQYF
11	TRBV27	-	-	TRBJ2-3	TGTGCCAGCAGTTACCTATCAACGCAGTATTTT	CASSYLSTQYF
14	TRBV18	-	-	TRBJ2-7	TGTGCCAGCTCACCATGTGAGAGGGTATGCGAGCAGTACTTC	CASSPCERVCEQYF
13	TRBV7-3	once	-	TRBJ2-7	TGTGCCAGCAGCTTAAACTACTACTACGAGCAGTACTTC	CASSLNYYYEQYF
14	TRBV11-1	-	TRBD2	TRBJ2-1	TGTGCCAGCAGCTTAATGCGGGAGGACAATGAGCAGTTCTTC	CASSLMREDNEQFF
16	TRBV4-1	-	-	TRBJ1-4	TGCGCCAGCAGCCCGCGGTTCCATGCAACTAATGAAAAACTGTTTTTT	CASSPRFHATNEKLFF
13	TRBV4-1	-	-	TRBJ2-7	TGCGCCAGCGACGACGGGGGCTCCTACGAGCAGTACTTC	CASDDGGSYEQYF
14	TRBV5-8	-	TRBD2	TRBJ2-7	TGTGCCAGCTCACGGGGGGGCAATACCTACGAGCAGTACTTC	CASSRGGNTYEQYF
15	TRBV14	-	-	TRBJ1-1	TGTGCCAGCAGCCAACAACGAGGGAAAAACACTGAAGCTTTCTTT	CASSQQRGKNTEAFF
14	TRBV7-6	-	-	TRBJ2-5	TGTGCCAGCAGCTTAGAAGCGGCCCAAGAGACCCAGTACTTC	CASSLEAAQETQYF
18	TRBV7-9	-	-	TRBJ2-6	TGTGCCAGCAGCTTAGGTCGGGTTGCAGGGGCTGGGGCCAACGTCCTGACTTTC	CASSLGRVAGAGANVLTF
14	TRBV11-2	-	TRBD1	TRBJ1-1	TGTGCCAGCAGCTTTATGACAGGGGGCACTGAAGCTTTCTTT	CASSFMTGGTEAFF
14	TRBV19	-	-	TRBJ2-7	TGTGCCAGTAGTATTAGGAGTAGCTCCTACGAGCAGTACTTC	CASSIRSSSYEQYF
13	TRBV6-1	-	-	TRBJ1-4	TGTGCCAGCAGAAGGGGCCCTAATGAAAAACTGTTTTTT	CASRRGPNEKLFF
13	TRBV5-4	-	-	TRBJ1-5	TGTGCCAGCAGCCTCCCCGGGGGACGGGGTGAGCATTTT	CASSLPGGRGEHF
13	TRBV5-6	-	-	TRBJ2-3	TGTGCCAGCAGCTCACCGACAGATTATACGCAGTATTTT	CASSSPTDYTQYF
12	TRBV6-5	-	-	TRBJ2-7	TGTGCCAGCAGTTCGTGGGCTCACGAGCAGTACTTC	CASSSWAHEQYF
13	TRBV5-1	-	-	TRBJ1-2	TGCGCCAGCAGTGGGCAGGGCAACTATGGCTACACCTTC	CASSGQGNYGYTF
16	TRBV14	-	TRBD1	TRBJ2-5	TGTGCCAGCAGCCGCCCGGGACAGGGCTTCCAAGAGACCCAGTACTTC	CASSRPGQGFQETQYF
15	TRBV5-1	-	-	TRBJ1-2	TGCGCCAGCAGCTTAGTAGGGGAGGCTAACTATGGCTACACCTTC	CASSLVGEANYGYTF
12	TRBV2	-	-	TRBJ1-2	TGTGCCAGCATTAGCGAGCAGAAGGGCTACACCTTC	CASISEQKGYTF
15	TRBV7-7	-	TRBD1	TRBJ2-7	TGTGCTAGCAGCTTAGGGACAGGGGGCAGTTACGAGCAGTACTTC	CASSLGTGGSYEQYF
14	TRBV19	-	-	TRBJ1-5	TGTGCCAGTAGGTCCCGAGGAGGGGAGAGGCCCCAGCATTTT	CASRSRGGERPQHF
16	TRBV12-5	once	-	TRBJ1-6	TGTGCTAGTGGTACCACATTCACAGGGTTAAATTCACCCCTCCACTTT	CASGTTFTGLNSPLHF
13	TRBV7-9	-	-	TRBJ2-5	TGTGCCAGCATGCCGCGAGGTGAGGAGACCCAGTACTTC	CASMPRGEETQYF
13	TRBV5-4	-	-	TRBJ2-1	TGTGCCAGCAGCTTGTCGTCTAAGAATGAGCAGTTCTTC	CASSLSSKNEQFF
20	TRBV7-3	few	TRBD2	TRBJ2-1	TGTGCCAGCAGCTTAACACCGAGGGAGGGTACTAGCGGGCGAGGTAATGAGCAGTTCTTC	CASSLTPREGTSGRGNEQFF
13	TRBV29-1	-	-	TRBJ1-1	TGCAGCGTTGAAGAACATCCGAACACTGAAGCTTTCTTT	CSVEEHPNTEAFF
12	TRBV5-1	-	-	TRBJ2-2	TGCGCCGCACAGGCGAACACCGGGGAGCTGTTTTTT	CAAQANTGELFF
16	TRBV4-1	-	TRBD2	TRBJ2-7	TGCGCCAGCAGCCAAGATAGGACTAGCGGATGGGGGGAGCAGTACTTC	CASSQDRTSGWGEQYF
13	TRBV10-3	-	-	TRBJ1-2	TGTGCCATCTCTGACAAAACTAACTATGGCTACACCTTC	CAISDKTNYGYTF
15	TRBV6-5	-	-	TRBJ1-2	TGTGCCGCCACACCCGACGGGGGATCTAACTATGGCTACACCTTC	CAATPDGGSNYGYTF
14	TRBV7-9	few	-	TRBJ2-5	TGTGCCAGCAGCTTAGGGGGACTGCAAGAGACCCAGTACTTC	CASSLGGLQETQYF
15	TRBV5-1	-	TRBD1	TRBJ1-1	TGCGCCAGCAGACAGGGGATCGGCGCGAGCACTGAAGCTTTCTTT	CASRQGIGASTEAFF
14	TRBV5-1	few	-	TRBJ1-3	TGCGCCAGCAGCTTGGACAGGACTGGAAACACCATATATTTT	CASSLDRTGNTIYF
14	TRBV29-1	once	-	TRBJ2-7	TGCAGCGTTTCCGTCCGACTATCGGCCTACGAGCAGTACTTC	CSVSVRLSAYEQYF
14	TRBV11-3	-	-	TRBJ2-5	TGTGCCAGCAGCCCCCGTGGGGGGGCGGAGACCCAGTACTTC	CASSPRGGAETQYF
18	TRBV10-1	-	TRBD2	TRBJ2-2	TGCGCCAGCAGTGAGTCGACTAGCGGGAGGCGAGACACCGGGGAGCTGTTTTTT	CASSESTSGRRDTGELFF
14	TRBV5-1	once	TRBD2	TRBJ2-5	TGCGCCAGCCGCCCCGGGAGGGTGGGAGAGACCCAGTACTTC	CASRPGRVGETQYF
16	TRBV15	few	-	TRBJ1-5	TGTGCCACCAGCAGAGTGTCACAGGGAGAGTTTCAGCCCCAGCATTTT	CATSRVSQGEFQPQHF
16	TRBV7-9	-	-	TRBJ1-6	TGTGCCAGCAGCTCCACACGGGGGATCTATAATTCACCCCTCCACTTT	CASSSTRGIYNSPLHF
16	TRBV10-3	-	TRBD1	TRBJ1-2	TGTGCCATCAGTGAGTCGGGACAGGGGAAAGTAGGTGGCTACACCTTC	CAISESGQGKVGGYTF
16	TRBV5-6	-	-	TRBJ2-1	TGTGCCAGCAGCCCTGGAGCCCTTAGCTCCTACAATGAGCAGTTCTTC	CASSPGALSSYNEQFF
13	TRBV6-4	-	-	TRBJ2-1	TGTGCCAGCAGTGACGGCCTAGCTAGAGAGCAGTTCTTC	CASSDGLAREQFF
17	TRBV27	-	TRBD1	TRBJ2-7	TGTGCCAGCAGTTCCCTCATACAGGGGGAGGACTCCTACGAGCAGTACTTC	CASSSLIQGEDSYEQYF
13	TRBV10-3	-	-	TRBJ1-1	TGTGCCATCGCTAGTCGGGAGAACACTGAAGCTTTCTTT	CAIASRENTEAFF
13	TRBV29-1	few	-	TRBJ1-2	TGCAGCGTGCCGGGGGGGGGTCCGGGTGGCTACACCTTC	CSVPGGGPGGYTF
13	TRBV10-2	-	TRBD1	TRBJ2-1	TGCGCCAGCCGGACAGGGGAAGGGGATGAGCAGTTCTTC	CASRTGEGDEQFF
13	TRBV18	-	-	TRBJ2-7	TGTGCCAGCTCACCTGGGGAGGCCCGCCCGCAGTACTTC	CASSPGEARPQYF
18	TRBV7-9	-	TRBD2	TRBJ2-6	TGTGCCAGCAGCTTACTTGTTGCGGGAGGACCTGGGGCCAACGTCCTGACTTTC	CASSLLVAGGPGANVLTF
13	TRBV27	once	-	TRBJ1-1	TGTGCCAGCAGTACCAGACAGTCCACTGAAGCTTTCTTT	CASSTRQSTEAFF
13	TRBV11-2	-	-	TRBJ1-2	TGTGCCAGCAGCTCCACAGGGCCCTATGGCTACACCTTC	CASSSTGPYGYTF
14	TRBV4-1	few	TRBD1	TRBJ1-2	TGCGCCAGCAGCCAACGGACAGGCGGCTATGGCTACACCTTC	CASSQRTGGYGYTF
15	TRBV5-4	-	TRBD1	TRBJ1-6	TGTGCCAGCAGCGTACAGACAGGGGGTAATTCACCCCTCCACTTT	CASSVQTGGNSPLHF
11	TRBV29-1	-	-	TRBJ2-7	TGCAGCGTTGGATACAACTACGAGCAGTACTTC	CSVGYNYEQYF